Sequencing of this TCR beta chain was carried out in a study of cytomegalovirus exposure and HLA in healthy donors (dated by TCRdb to about 2017). About the study as a whole: A later analysis indicated that the 120 or so validation repertoires were generated on the platform also employed for the 720 or so repertoires of the first cohort. The study aimed to test whether cataloging public T cell receptors could reveal signatures of past pathogen exposure. A separate validation cohort of roughly 130 different subjects was used in addition to the roughly 700-subject first cohort. To predict cytomegalovirus infection status, the study brought together high-throughput TCR immunosequencing, statistical association of individual TCRs with disease status, and machine learning. What the research found in general, with its limitations: A total of fewer than 200 TCR beta chains were listed by the study as associated with cytomegalovirus. The classifier was reported to diagnose cytomegalovirus status with high specificity and sensitivity in both the original cohort and the validation cohort. All 120 or so repertoires were used to score co-occurrence in the validation cohort in a later analysis, because that analysis had no HLA typing for the cohort. Most TCR sequences were observed very rarely across donors, whereas some public TCRs were present in many individuals. In vitro tests confirmed that a few of the cytomegalovirus-associated TCR beta chains recognize cytomegalovirus antigens. The authors suggested that the approach could potentially be extended to other disease states and immunological phenotypes. A later analysis found that TCRs clustered in the first cohort also tended to co-occur in the 95 to 150 validation repertoires, with more than 90% of cluster scores above 0.

The library relied on the immunoSEQ multiplex PCR assay. Per the source publication's procedure: To diagnose cytomegalovirus status from the catalog of TCR beta chain sequences, a statistical classification framework was built. The source is immuneACCESS, and TCRdb retained only in-frame sequences with V and J called. Part of the clones is not carried over; for the studies checked, unresolved V genes explain less than half of this, and the remainder is unexplained. That table gives V, J and clone size, and the DNA gave D and trimming. This sample has 200,000 to 250,000 clones in its table, and 65% to 85% of those were observed once. The ten largest clones add up to 11% to 15% of the sample. In regard to this clone: No cognate antigen has been identified for it. Base qualities are missing; no much larger clone stands one base away.

The donors belonged to the validation cohort of 120 subjects, which was separate from the approximately 700-subject first cohort. From the cysteine through the phenylalanine, the CDR3 covers 14 amino acids. Just CDR3 DNA is preserved here, 42 bases in frame from base 1. Looking up the germline V gene yields CDR1 ENHRY and CDR2 SYGVKD. For this chain, trimming is 6 bases at the V end and 2 bases at the J end, and the number of junction bases without a gene match is 6. The receptor comes from a woman between 25 and 40 years old in good health and CMV-seropositive. The chain links TRBV10-3 with TRBJ2-7; 8 bases in the junction line up with TRBD1. Sequencing used PBMCs. For the CDR3, the sequence is CAISRDRSTYEQYF. The DNA reads TGTGCCATCAGCCGGGACAGGTCCACCTACGAGCAGTACTTC.